This TCR beta chain is from a study of early T cells in non-severe SARS-CoV-2 infection. Study-wide background: Sequenced material consisted of bulk RNA (from unsorted whole blood), and chains were unpaired.

Broader study findings: In VDJdb matching, anti-spike CD8 responses were favored while private and CD4 specificities went missing.

This clonotype was observed a few times. Its antigen is undetermined. This CDR3 is 12 amino acids long. Germline V gene data show CDR1 as DFQATT and CDR2 as SNEGSKA (reference sequence). V was pared by 6 bases and J by 5 bases, with 6 bases of the junction left unmatched. Individually, cDNA molecules had unique molecular identifiers attached to them. TCRdb itself ran the 5' RACE reads through MiXCR, one entry per CDR3 protein. Of some 62,000 distinct CDR3 sequences in the sample, around 9.9% were seen once. This receptor was taken from an adult who was a healthcare worker with PCR-confirmed SARS-CoV-2 infection or an uninfected control (not recorded which). Sequencing used whole blood. The genes are TRBV20-1 and TRBJ1-1; 7 nucleotides agree with TRBD1. CDR3 sequence reads: CSAQQGRTEAFF. The CDR3 region has the DNA TGCAGTGCCCAACAGGGGAGGACTGAAGCTTTCTTT.